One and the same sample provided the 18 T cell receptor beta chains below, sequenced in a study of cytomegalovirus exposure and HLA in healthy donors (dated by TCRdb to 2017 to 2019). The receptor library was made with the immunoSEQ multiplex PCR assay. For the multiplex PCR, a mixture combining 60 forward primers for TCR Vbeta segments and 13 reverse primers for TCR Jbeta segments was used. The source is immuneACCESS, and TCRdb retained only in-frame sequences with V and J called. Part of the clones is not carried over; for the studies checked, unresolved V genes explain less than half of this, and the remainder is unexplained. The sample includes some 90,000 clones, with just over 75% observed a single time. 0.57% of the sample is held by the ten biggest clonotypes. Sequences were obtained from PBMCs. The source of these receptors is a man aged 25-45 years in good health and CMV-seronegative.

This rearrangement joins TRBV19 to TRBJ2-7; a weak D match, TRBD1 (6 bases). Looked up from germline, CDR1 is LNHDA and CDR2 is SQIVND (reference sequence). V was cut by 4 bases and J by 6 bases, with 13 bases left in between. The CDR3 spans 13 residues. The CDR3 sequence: CASSRGPAGEQYF. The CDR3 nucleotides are TGTGCCAGTAGTAGGGGGCCGGCTGGCGAGCAGTACTTC.

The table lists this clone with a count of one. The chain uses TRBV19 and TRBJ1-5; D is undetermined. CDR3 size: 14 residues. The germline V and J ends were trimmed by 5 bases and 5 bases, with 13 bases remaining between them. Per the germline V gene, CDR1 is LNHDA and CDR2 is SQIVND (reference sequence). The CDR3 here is CASSVYLRDQPQHF. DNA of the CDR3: TGTGCCAGTAGTGTCTACCTGAGGGATCAGCCCCAGCATTTT.

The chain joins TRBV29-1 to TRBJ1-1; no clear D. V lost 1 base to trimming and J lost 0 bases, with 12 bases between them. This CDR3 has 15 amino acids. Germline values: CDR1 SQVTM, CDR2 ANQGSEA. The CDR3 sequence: CSVEGVGKMNTEAFF. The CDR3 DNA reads TGCAGCGTTGAAGGGGTCGGGAAAATGAACACTGAAGCTTTCTTT.

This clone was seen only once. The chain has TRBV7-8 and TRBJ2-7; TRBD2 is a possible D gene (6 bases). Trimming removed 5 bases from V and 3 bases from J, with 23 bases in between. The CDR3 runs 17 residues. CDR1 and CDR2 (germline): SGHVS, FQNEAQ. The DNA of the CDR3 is TGTGCCAGCAGCCCTAAAGACGGGACTCAGACTCTCTACGAGCAGTACGTC. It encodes CASSPKDGTQTLYEQYV.

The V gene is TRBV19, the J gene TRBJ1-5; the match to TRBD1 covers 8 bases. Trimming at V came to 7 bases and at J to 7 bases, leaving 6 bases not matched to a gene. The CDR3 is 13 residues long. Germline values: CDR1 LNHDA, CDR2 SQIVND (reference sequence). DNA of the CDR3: TGTGCCAGTACCGAAACAGGGGGACAGCCCCAGCATTTT. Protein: CASTETGGQPQHF.

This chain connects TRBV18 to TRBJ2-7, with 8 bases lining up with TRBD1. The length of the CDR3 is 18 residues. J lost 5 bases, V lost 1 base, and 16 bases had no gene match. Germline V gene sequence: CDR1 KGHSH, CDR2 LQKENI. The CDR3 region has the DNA TGTGCCAGCTCACCACTATACGCGGTCCAACAGGGGGGTGACGAGCAGTACTTC. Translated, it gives CASSPLYAVQQGGDEQYF.

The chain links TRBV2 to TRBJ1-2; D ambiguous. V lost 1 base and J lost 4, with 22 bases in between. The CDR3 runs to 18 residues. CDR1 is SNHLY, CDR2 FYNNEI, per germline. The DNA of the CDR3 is TGTGCCAGCAGTGAAGTGGGGATTGCGAGGGCTATGGGCTATGGCTACACCTTC. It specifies CASSEVGIARAMGYGYTF.

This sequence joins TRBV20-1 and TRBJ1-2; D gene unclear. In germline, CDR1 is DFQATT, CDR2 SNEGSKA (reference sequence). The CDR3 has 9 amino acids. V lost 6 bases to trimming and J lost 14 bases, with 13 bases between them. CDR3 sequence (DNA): TGCAGTGCCGCGCGGTCCCTAACCTTC. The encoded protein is CSAARSLTF.

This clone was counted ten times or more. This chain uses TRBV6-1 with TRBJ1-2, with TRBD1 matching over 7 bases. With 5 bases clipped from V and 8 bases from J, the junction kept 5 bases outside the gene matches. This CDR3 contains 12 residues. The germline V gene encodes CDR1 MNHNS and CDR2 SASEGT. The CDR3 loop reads CASSKGGWGYTF. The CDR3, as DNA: TGTGCCAGCAGTAAAGGGGGCTGGGGCTACACCTTC.

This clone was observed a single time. The CDR3 protein is CASSYGQGMGNEQFF. Here the CDR3 DNA reads TGTGCCAGCAGTTACGGGCAGGGGATGGGCAATGAGCAGTTCTTC. The J gene is TRBJ2-1, the V gene TRBV6-5, with TRBD1 as a possible D gene (6 bases). Germline V gene lookup returns CDR1 MNHEY and CDR2 SVGAGI. This CDR3 contains 15 residues. V dropped 2 bases and J dropped 6 bases, with 14 bases sitting between them.

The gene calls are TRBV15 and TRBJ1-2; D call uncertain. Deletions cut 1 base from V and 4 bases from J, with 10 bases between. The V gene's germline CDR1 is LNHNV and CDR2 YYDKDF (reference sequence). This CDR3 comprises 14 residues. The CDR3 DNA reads TGTGCCACCAGCAGAGGCGGTGCCGTCTATGGCTACACCTTC. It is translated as CATSRGGAVYGYTF.

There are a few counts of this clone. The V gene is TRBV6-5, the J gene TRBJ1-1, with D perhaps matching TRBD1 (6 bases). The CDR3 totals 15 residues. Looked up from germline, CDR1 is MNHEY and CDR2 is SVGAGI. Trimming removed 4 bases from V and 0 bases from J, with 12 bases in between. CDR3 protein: CASSFTGPMNTEAFF. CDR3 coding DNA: TGTGCCAGCAGTTTCACAGGGCCGATGAACACTGAAGCTTTCTTT.

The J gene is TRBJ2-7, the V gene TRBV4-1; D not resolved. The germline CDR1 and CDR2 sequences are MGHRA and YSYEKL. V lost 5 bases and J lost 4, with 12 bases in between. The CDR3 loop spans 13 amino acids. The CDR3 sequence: CASSERPAYEQYF. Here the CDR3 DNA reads TGCGCCAGCAGCGAACGTCCAGCGTACGAGCAGTACTTC.

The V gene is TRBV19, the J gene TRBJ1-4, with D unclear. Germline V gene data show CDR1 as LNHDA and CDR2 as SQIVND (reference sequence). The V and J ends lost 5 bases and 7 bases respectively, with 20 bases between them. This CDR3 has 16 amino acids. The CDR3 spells CASSPGREAGGEKLFF. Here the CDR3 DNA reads TGTGCCAGTAGTCCGGGGAGGGAGGCCGGCGGTGAAAAACTGTTTTTT.

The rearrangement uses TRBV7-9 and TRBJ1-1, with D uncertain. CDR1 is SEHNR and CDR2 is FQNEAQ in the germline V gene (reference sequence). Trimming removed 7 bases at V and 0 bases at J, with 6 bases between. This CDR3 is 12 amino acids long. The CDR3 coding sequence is TGTGCCAGCAAGTCTATGAACACTGAAGCTTTCTTT. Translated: CASKSMNTEAFF.

The DNA for the CDR3 is TGTGCCAGCAGTGAATACCCCCGGCAGGGGAAAGGCTACACCTTC. Translation: CASSEYPRQGKGYTF. This sequence joins TRBV2 and TRBJ1-2, with D tentatively TRBD1 (6 bases). V was cut by 2 bases and J by 8 bases, with 18 bases left in between. The CDR3 contains 15 residues. The germline CDR1 and CDR2 sequences are SNHLY and FYNNEI.

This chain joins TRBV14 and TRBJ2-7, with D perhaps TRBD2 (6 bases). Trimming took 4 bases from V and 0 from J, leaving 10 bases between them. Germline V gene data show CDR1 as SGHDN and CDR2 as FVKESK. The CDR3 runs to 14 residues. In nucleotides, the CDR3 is TGTGCCAGCAGCCGACGGGGGACCTCCTACGAGCAGTACTTC. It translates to CASSRRGTSYEQYF. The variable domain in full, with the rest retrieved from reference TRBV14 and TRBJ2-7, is EAGVTQFPSHSVIEKGQTVTLRCDPISGHDNLYWYRRVMGKEIKFLLHFVKESKQDESGMPNNRFLAERTGGTYSTLKVQPAELEDSGVYFCASSRRGTSYEQYFGPGTRLTVT.

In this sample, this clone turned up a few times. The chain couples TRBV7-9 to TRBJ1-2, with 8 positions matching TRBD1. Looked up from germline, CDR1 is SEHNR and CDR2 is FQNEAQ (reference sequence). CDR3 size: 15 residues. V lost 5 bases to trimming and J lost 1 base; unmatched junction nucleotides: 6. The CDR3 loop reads CASSRDRGDNYGYTF. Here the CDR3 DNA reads TGTGCCAGCAGCCGAGACAGGGGCGATAACTATGGCTACACCTTC.